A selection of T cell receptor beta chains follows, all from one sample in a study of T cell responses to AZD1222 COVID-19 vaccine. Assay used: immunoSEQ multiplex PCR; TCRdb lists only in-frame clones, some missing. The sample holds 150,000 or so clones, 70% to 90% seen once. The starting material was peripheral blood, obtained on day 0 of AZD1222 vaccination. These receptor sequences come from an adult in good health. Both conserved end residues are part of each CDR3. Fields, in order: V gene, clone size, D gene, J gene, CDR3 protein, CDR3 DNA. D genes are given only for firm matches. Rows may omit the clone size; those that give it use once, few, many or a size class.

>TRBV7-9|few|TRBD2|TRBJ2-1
CASSLLGIGSGGHREQFF
TGTGCCAGCAGCTTATTAGGTATCGGTAGCGGGGGGCACCGAGAGCAGTTCTTC
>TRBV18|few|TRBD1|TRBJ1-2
CASSPLGTGEGGYTF
TGTGCCAGCTCACCACTTGGGACAGGGGAAGGTGGCTACACCTTC
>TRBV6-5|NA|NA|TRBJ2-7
CASSFRSPYEQYF
TGTGCCAGCAGTTTCAGGTCCCCCTACGAGCAGTACTTC
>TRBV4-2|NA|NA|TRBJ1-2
CASSQDEGFYGYTF
TGTGCCAGCAGCCAAGATGAGGGCTTCTATGGCTACACCTTC
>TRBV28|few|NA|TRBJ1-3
CASNPGAGNTIYF
TGTGCCAGCAATCCGGGGGCTGGAAACACCATATATTTT
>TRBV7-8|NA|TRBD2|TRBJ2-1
CASSHGSPAGATYNEQFF
TGTGCCAGCAGCCACGGGTCCCCCGCGGGAGCCACCTACAATGAGCAGTTCTTC
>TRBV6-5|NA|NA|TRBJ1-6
CASTTEIQSPLHF
TGTGCCAGCACTACGGAAATCCAATCACCCCTCCACTTT
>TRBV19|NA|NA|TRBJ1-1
CASRGPMNTEAFF
TGTGCCAGTAGAGGACCTATGAACACTGAAGCTTTCTTT
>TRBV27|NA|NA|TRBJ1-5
CASSLWKGEGQPQHF
TGTGCCAGCAGTTTATGGAAGGGGGAAGGTCAGCCCCAGCATTTT
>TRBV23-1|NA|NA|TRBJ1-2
CASSQSSAGGNYGYTF
TGCGCCAGCAGTCAATCGAGTGCAGGAGGAAACTATGGCTACACCTTC
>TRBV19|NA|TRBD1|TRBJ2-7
CASSNQGAYEQYF
TGTGCCAGTAGTAACCAGGGGGCCTACGAGCAGTACTTC
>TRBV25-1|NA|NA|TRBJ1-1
CASSEIQAGTEAFF
TGTGCCAGCAGTGAAATCCAGGCGGGCACTGAAGCTTTCTTT
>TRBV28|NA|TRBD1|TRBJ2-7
CASSPSPGQGTYEQYF
TGTGCCAGCAGTCCGTCGCCGGGACAGGGTACCTACGAGCAGTACTTC
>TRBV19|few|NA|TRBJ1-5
CASSGMGNQPQHF
TGTGCCAGTAGTGGGATGGGGAATCAGCCCCAGCATTTT
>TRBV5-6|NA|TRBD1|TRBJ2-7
CASSLPGQGFNEQYF
TGTGCCAGCAGCTTGCCGGGACAGGGGTTCAACGAGCAGTACTTC
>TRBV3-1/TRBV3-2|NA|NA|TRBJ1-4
CASSQGQNEKLFF
TGTGCCAGCAGCCAAGGACAGAATGAAAAACTGTTTTTT
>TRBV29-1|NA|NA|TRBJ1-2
CSAVSPDSFNYGYTF
TGCAGCGCCGTAAGCCCGGACAGCTTCAACTATGGCTACACCTTC